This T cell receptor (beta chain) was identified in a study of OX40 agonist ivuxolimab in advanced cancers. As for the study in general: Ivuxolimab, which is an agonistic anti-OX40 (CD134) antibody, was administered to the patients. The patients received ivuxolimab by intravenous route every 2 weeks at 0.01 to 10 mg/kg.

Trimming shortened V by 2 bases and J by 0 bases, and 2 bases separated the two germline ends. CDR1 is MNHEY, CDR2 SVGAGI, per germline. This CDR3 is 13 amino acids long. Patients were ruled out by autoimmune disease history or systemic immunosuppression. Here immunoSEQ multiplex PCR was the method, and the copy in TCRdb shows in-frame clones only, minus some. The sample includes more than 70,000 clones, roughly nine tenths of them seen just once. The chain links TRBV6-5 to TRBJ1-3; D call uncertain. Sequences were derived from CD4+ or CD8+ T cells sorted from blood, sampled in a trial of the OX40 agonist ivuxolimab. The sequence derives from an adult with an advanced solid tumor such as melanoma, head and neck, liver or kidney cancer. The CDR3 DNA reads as TGTGCCAGCAGTTACCTCTCTGGAAACACCATATATTTT. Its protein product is CASSYLSGNTIYF.